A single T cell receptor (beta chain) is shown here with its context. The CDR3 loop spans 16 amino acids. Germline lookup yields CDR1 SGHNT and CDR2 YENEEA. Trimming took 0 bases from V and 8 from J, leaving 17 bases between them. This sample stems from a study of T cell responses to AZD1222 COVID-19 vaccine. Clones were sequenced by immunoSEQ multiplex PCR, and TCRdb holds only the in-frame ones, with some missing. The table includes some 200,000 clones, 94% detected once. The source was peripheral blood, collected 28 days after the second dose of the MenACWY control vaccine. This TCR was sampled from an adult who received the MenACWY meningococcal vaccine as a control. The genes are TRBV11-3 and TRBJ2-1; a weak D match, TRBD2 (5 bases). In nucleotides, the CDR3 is TGTGCCAGCAGCTTAGATGGCCTAGCTGATGGCGATGAGCAGTTCTTC. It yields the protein CASSLDGLADGDEQFF. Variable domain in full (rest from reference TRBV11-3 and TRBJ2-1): EAGVVQSPRYKIIEKKQPVAFWCNPISGHNTLYWYLQNLGQGPELLIRYENEEAVDDSQLPKDRFSAERLKGVDSTLKIQPAELGDSAVYLCASSLDGLADGDEQFFGPGTRLTVL.